The subject of this entry is one T cell receptor beta chain. The target antigen is unknown. The CDR3 runs to 16 residues. Germline-derived CDR1 and CDR2 are LNHDA and SQIVND (reference sequence). V was cut by 4 bases and J by 0 bases, with 15 bases left in between. Both 60 Vbeta primers and 13 Jbeta primers went into the PCR. The method was immunoSEQ multiplex PCR; TCRdb's version includes in-frame clones alone and lacks a portion of them. The sample carries around 94,000 clones, 60% to 80% recorded once. The source of the sample is a study of cytomegalovirus exposure and HLA in healthy donors. Whole-study context: Earlier sequencing of 150 million to 200 million T cells yielded 100 million to 120 million unique TCR beta sequences.

Whole-study findings and limits: At a 0.05 false discovery rate, a later analysis found over 15,000 TCR beta sequences to be associated with HLA alleles. Some TCR beta chains (approximately 180 of them) were listed as cytomegalovirus-associated. With DRB1 most and HLA-C fewest, TCR association rates differed between HLA loci in a later analysis.

The rearrangement links TRBV19 to TRBJ1-2; possible D gene TRBD1, 5 bases. Input material: PBMCs. The TCR comes from a woman aged 60-75 years in good health and CMV-seropositive. CDR3 loop: CASSTSRQTTNYGYTF. CDR3 nucleotides: TGTGCCAGTAGTACCTCGAGACAGACAACTAACTATGGCTACACCTTC. Full variable domain (remainder filled in from reference TRBV19 and TRBJ1-2): DGGITQSPKYLFRKEGQNVTLSCEQNLNHDAMYWYRQDPGQGLRLIYYSQIVNDFQKGDIAEGYSVSREKKESFPLTVTSAQKNPTAFYLCASSTSRQTTNYGYTFGSGTRLTVV.